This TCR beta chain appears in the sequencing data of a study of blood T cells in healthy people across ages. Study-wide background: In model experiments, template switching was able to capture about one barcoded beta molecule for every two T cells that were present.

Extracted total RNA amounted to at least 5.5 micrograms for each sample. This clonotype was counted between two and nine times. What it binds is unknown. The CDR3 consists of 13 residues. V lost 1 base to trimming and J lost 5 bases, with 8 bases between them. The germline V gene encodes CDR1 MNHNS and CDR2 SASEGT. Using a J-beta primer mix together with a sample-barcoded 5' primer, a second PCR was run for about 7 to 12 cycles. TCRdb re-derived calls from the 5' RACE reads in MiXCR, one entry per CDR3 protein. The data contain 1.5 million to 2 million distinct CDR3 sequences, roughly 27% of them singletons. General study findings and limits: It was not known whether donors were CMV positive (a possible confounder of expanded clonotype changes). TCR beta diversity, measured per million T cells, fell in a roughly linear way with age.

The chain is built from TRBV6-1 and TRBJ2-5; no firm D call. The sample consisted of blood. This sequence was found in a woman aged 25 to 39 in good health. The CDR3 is CASSEVYDETQYF. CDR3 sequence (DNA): TGTGCCAGCAGTGAAGTCTACGACGAGACCCAGTACTTC.